These T cell receptor beta chains were read from a single sample in a study of blood T cell repertoires in COVID-19. Produced via immunoSEQ multiplex PCR; TCRdb's table is partial and in-frame only. The sample includes approximately 86,000 clones, roughly nine tenths of them seen just once. The sequencing input was peripheral blood. The receptors were sampled from a man aged 45 to 65 with acute or convalescent COVID-19. The CDR3 runs from the conserved cysteine through the conserved F or W. Fields, in order: V gene, J gene, clone size, D gene, CDR3 protein, CDR3 DNA. D genes are given only for firm matches. Clone sizes are given selectively: once, few, many, or a class where the clone is expanded.

v_gene: TRBV6-5; j_gene: TRBJ2-1; abundance: NA; d_gene: NA; CDR3aa: CASSFRTDNEQFF; CDR3nt: TGTGCCAGCAGTTTCCGGACTGACAATGAGCAGTTCTTC
v_gene: TRBV5-8; j_gene: TRBJ1-5; abundance: once; d_gene: TRBD1; CDR3aa: CASSLGGQRNQPQHF; CDR3nt: TGTGCCAGCAGCTTGGGGGGACAGCGCAATCAGCCCCAGCATTTT
v_gene: TRBV2; j_gene: TRBJ2-5; abundance: NA; d_gene: TRBD1; CDR3aa: CASSPTGVPQETQYF; CDR3nt: TGTGCCAGCAGCCCGACAGGGGTACCCCAAGAGACCCAGTACTTC
v_gene: TRBV6-1; j_gene: TRBJ1-2; abundance: NA; d_gene: TRBD1; CDR3aa: CASSASGTGGIWYGYTF; CDR3nt: TGTGCCAGCAGTGCCTCCGGGACAGGGGGCATTTGGTATGGCTACACCTTC
v_gene: TRBV30; j_gene: TRBJ1-6; abundance: NA; d_gene: NA; CDR3aa: CAWSVVGSGNSPLHF; CDR3nt: TGTGCCTGGAGTGTAGTAGGGAGCGGGAATTCACCCCTCCACTTT
v_gene: TRBV2; j_gene: TRBJ2-7; abundance: NA; d_gene: TRBD1; CDR3aa: CASSAGQGVFREQYF; CDR3nt: TGTGCCAGCAGTGCCGGACAGGGGGTGTTTCGGGAGCAGTACTTC
v_gene: TRBV5-4; j_gene: TRBJ1-4; abundance: NA; d_gene: TRBD1; CDR3aa: CASSVTQGATNEKLFF; CDR3nt: TGTGCCAGCAGCGTAACACAGGGGGCGACTAATGAAAAACTGTTTTTT
v_gene: TRBV10-3; j_gene: TRBJ2-3; abundance: NA; d_gene: NA; CDR3aa: CAISSGWSTDTQYF; CDR3nt: TGTGCCATCAGCTCCGGGTGGTCCACAGATACGCAGTATTTT
v_gene: TRBV6-4; j_gene: TRBJ2-1; abundance: NA; d_gene: TRBD2; CDR3aa: CASRRTSAANNEQFF; CDR3nt: TGTGCCAGCAGGCGGACTAGTGCGGCAAACAATGAGCAGTTCTTC
v_gene: TRBV5-1; j_gene: TRBJ2-2; abundance: NA; d_gene: NA; CDR3aa: CASSPRGRTNTGELFF; CDR3nt: TGCGCCAGCAGCCCCCGGGGTCGAACGAACACCGGGGAGCTGTTTTTT
v_gene: TRBV14; j_gene: TRBJ2-2; abundance: NA; d_gene: NA; CDR3aa: CASSRTTGFELFF; CDR3nt: TGTGCCAGCAGCCGAACGACGGGTTTTGAGCTGTTTTTT
v_gene: TRBV25-1; j_gene: TRBJ1-6; abundance: once; d_gene: NA; CDR3aa: CASSGFNSPLHF; CDR3nt: TGTGCCAGCTCAGGGTTTAATTCACCCCTCCACTTT
v_gene: TRBV11-2; j_gene: TRBJ2-5; abundance: few; d_gene: TRBD1; CDR3aa: CASSLGTGEGTQYF; CDR3nt: TGTGCCAGCAGCTTAGGGACAGGGGAGGGGACCCAGTACTTC
v_gene: TRBV27; j_gene: TRBJ2-5; abundance: NA; d_gene: TRBD1; CDR3aa: CASSSGQEETQYF; CDR3nt: TGTGCCAGCAGTTCGGGACAGGAAGAGACCCAGTACTTC
v_gene: TRBV5-1; j_gene: TRBJ2-5; abundance: once; d_gene: TRBD2; CDR3aa: CASSLRTSVEPQYF; CDR3nt: TGCGCCAGCAGCTTGCGGACTAGCGTGGAGCCCCAGTACTTC
v_gene: TRBV29-1; j_gene: TRBJ2-1; abundance: NA; d_gene: NA; CDR3aa: CSVDGQGFNEQFF; CDR3nt: TGCAGCGTTGATGGGCAGGGTTTCAATGAGCAGTTCTTC
v_gene: TRBV6-5; j_gene: TRBJ1-3; abundance: NA; d_gene: NA; CDR3aa: CAGAVTVQQGNTIYF; CDR3nt: TGTGCCGGGGCGGTAACAGTCCAACAAGGAAACACCATATATTTT
v_gene: TRBV7-2; j_gene: TRBJ2-5; abundance: NA; d_gene: NA; CDR3aa: CASSSSLGIETQYF; CDR3nt: TGTGCCAGCAGCTCCTCCCTAGGTATTGAGACCCAGTACTTC
v_gene: TRBV28; j_gene: TRBJ1-2; abundance: NA; d_gene: NA; CDR3aa: CASRGQYGYTF; CDR3nt: TGTGCCAGCAGAGGACAGTATGGCTACACCTTC
v_gene: TRBV2; j_gene: TRBJ2-2; abundance: NA; d_gene: NA; CDR3aa: CASIGQGNTGELFF; CDR3nt: TGTGCCAGCATTGGGCAGGGTAACACCGGGGAGCTGTTTTTT
v_gene: TRBV2; j_gene: TRBJ1-2; abundance: NA; d_gene: NA; CDR3aa: CASRSRITTARNYGYTF; CDR3nt: TGTGCCAGCAGATCACGAATAACGACAGCCCGAAACTATGGCTACACCTTC
v_gene: TRBV30; j_gene: TRBJ1-3; abundance: NA; d_gene: NA; CDR3aa: CAWAKGDSGNTIYF; CDR3nt: TGTGCCTGGGCAAAGGGGGATTCTGGAAACACCATATATTTT
v_gene: TRBV6-1; j_gene: TRBJ1-3; abundance: NA; d_gene: NA; CDR3aa: CASSEGVSSGNTIYF; CDR3nt: TGTGCCAGCAGTGAAGGAGTGAGCTCTGGAAACACCATATATTTT
v_gene: TRBV7-9; j_gene: TRBJ1-2; abundance: NA; d_gene: NA; CDR3aa: CASSLIDYGYTF; CDR3nt: TGTGCCAGCAGCTTGATAGACTATGGCTACACCTTC
v_gene: TRBV2; j_gene: TRBJ2-5; abundance: NA; d_gene: NA; CDR3aa: CASRITTNQETQYF; CDR3nt: TGTGCCAGCAGAATAACTACAAACCAAGAGACCCAGTACTTC
v_gene: TRBV3-1/TRBV3-2; j_gene: TRBJ2-5; abundance: few; d_gene: NA; CDR3aa: CASSQRRGGVGETQYF; CDR3nt: TGTGCCAGCAGCCAACGACGAGGCGGGGTGGGTGAGACCCAGTACTTC
v_gene: TRBV29-1; j_gene: TRBJ1-4; abundance: NA; d_gene: TRBD1; CDR3aa: CSVAAGTGAEKLFF; CDR3nt: TGCAGCGTTGCCGCCGGGACAGGGGCCGAAAAACTGTTTTTT
v_gene: TRBV27; j_gene: TRBJ2-1; abundance: once; d_gene: NA; CDR3aa: CASRGLPGNEQFF; CDR3nt: TGTGCCAGCAGAGGACTACCAGGCAATGAGCAGTTCTTC
v_gene: TRBV11-2; j_gene: TRBJ2-3; abundance: NA; d_gene: NA; CDR3aa: CASSLAGAGGTDTQYF; CDR3nt: TGTGCCAGCAGCTTAGCTGGGGCAGGGGGGACAGATACGCAGTATTTT
v_gene: TRBV30; j_gene: TRBJ1-1; abundance: NA; d_gene: TRBD1; CDR3aa: CAFGTVGAFF; CDR3nt: TGTGCCTTCGGGACAGTGGGAGCTTTCTTT
v_gene: TRBV5-1; j_gene: TRBJ1-1; abundance: NA; d_gene: TRBD1; CDR3aa: CASSFQINRGEAFF; CDR3nt: TGCGCCAGCAGCTTCCAGATAAACAGGGGTGAAGCTTTCTTT
v_gene: TRBV5-4; j_gene: TRBJ1-3; abundance: once; d_gene: TRBD1; CDR3aa: CASSLRGQGANTIYF; CDR3nt: TGTGCCAGCAGCTTGAGGGGACAGGGCGCAAACACCATATATTTT
v_gene: TRBV10-3; j_gene: TRBJ1-4; abundance: NA; d_gene: TRBD1; CDR3aa: CAISRDRGGRNEKLFF; CDR3nt: TGTGCCATCAGCAGGGACAGGGGAGGCCGGAATGAAAAACTGTTTTTT
v_gene: TRBV25-1; j_gene: TRBJ1-5; abundance: NA; d_gene: NA; CDR3aa: CASAFATLLRYNQPQHF; CDR3nt: TGTGCCAGCGCTTTCGCGACTCTCCTACGGTATAATCAGCCCCAGCATTTT
v_gene: TRBV5-1; j_gene: TRBJ1-3; abundance: NA; d_gene: NA; CDR3aa: CASRDTGRNTIYF; CDR3nt: TGCGCCAGCAGGGATACAGGGAGAAACACCATATATTTT
v_gene: TRBV28; j_gene: TRBJ1-6; abundance: NA; d_gene: NA; CDR3aa: CASYYSSRDSPLHF; CDR3nt: TGTGCCAGCTATTATTCCTCCAGGGATTCACCCCTCCACTTT
v_gene: TRBV29-1; j_gene: TRBJ2-7; abundance: NA; d_gene: TRBD2; CDR3aa: CSVSTSGAYEQYF; CDR3nt: TGCAGCGTGTCGACTAGCGGGGCCTACGAGCAGTACTTC
v_gene: TRBV29-1; j_gene: TRBJ2-7; abundance: NA; d_gene: NA; CDR3aa: CSVRDIRYEQYF; CDR3nt: TGCAGCGTGAGGGACATACGGTACGAGCAGTACTTC
v_gene: TRBV2; j_gene: TRBJ1-2; abundance: NA; d_gene: TRBD1; CDR3aa: CASSGDRGYGYTF; CDR3nt: TGTGCCAGCAGTGGGGACAGGGGCTATGGCTACACCTTC
v_gene: TRBV5-8; j_gene: TRBJ1-2; abundance: NA; d_gene: NA; CDR3aa: CASSSRTDFYGYTF; CDR3nt: TGTGCCAGCAGCTCCCGGACAGACTTTTATGGCTACACCTTC
v_gene: TRBV7-8; j_gene: TRBJ2-1; abundance: NA; d_gene: TRBD2; CDR3aa: CASSPRLAGGYNEQFF; CDR3nt: TGTGCCAGCAGCCCTAGACTAGCGGGGGGGTACAATGAGCAGTTCTTC
v_gene: TRBV9; j_gene: TRBJ2-1; abundance: NA; d_gene: TRBD2; CDR3aa: CASSVDPLGLVNNEQFF; CDR3nt: TGTGCCAGCAGCGTAGATCCTTTGGGACTAGTCAACAATGAGCAGTTCTTC
v_gene: TRBV28; j_gene: TRBJ1-2; abundance: NA; d_gene: TRBD1; CDR3aa: CASSLRTGGPYNYGYTF; CDR3nt: TGTGCCAGCAGTTTAAGGACAGGGGGACCCTATAACTATGGCTACACCTTC
v_gene: TRBV2; j_gene: TRBJ2-3; abundance: NA; d_gene: TRBD2; CDR3aa: CASSGGLAGTDTQYF; CDR3nt: TGTGCCAGCAGTGGGGGACTAGCGGGGACAGATACGCAGTATTTT
v_gene: TRBV7-8; j_gene: TRBJ1-5; abundance: NA; d_gene: NA; CDR3aa: CASSRTEPSNQPQHF; CDR3nt: TGTGCCAGCAGCCGGACAGAGCCTAGCAATCAGCCCCAGCATTTT
v_gene: TRBV5-1; j_gene: TRBJ2-1; abundance: NA; d_gene: TRBD2; CDR3aa: CASSLVSGGYNEQFF; CDR3nt: TGCGCCAGCAGCTTGGTTAGCGGGGGTTACAATGAGCAGTTCTTC
v_gene: TRBV19; j_gene: TRBJ2-2; abundance: NA; d_gene: TRBD2; CDR3aa: CASSFSGTNTGELFF; CDR3nt: TGTGCCAGTAGTTTTAGCGGGACAAACACCGGGGAGCTGTTTTTT
v_gene: TRBV9; j_gene: TRBJ2-7; abundance: NA; d_gene: TRBD2; CDR3aa: CASSVGGGVYEQYF; CDR3nt: TGTGCCAGCAGCGTAGGCGGGGGGGTATACGAGCAGTACTTC
v_gene: TRBV7-2; j_gene: TRBJ1-6; abundance: NA; d_gene: NA; CDR3aa: CASSLGQARRSDSPLHF; CDR3nt: TGTGCCAGCAGCTTAGGACAGGCCCGAAGGTCTGATTCACCCCTCCACTTT
v_gene: TRBV18; j_gene: TRBJ1-1; abundance: NA; d_gene: TRBD1; CDR3aa: CASSPQGQAFF; CDR3nt: TGTGCCAGCTCACCACAGGGACAGGCTTTCTTT
v_gene: TRBV9; j_gene: TRBJ2-2; abundance: NA; d_gene: NA; CDR3aa: CASSIASRLSAGELFF; CDR3nt: TGTGCCAGCAGCATTGCCTCCCGGCTCAGCGCCGGGGAGCTGTTTTTT
v_gene: TRBV6-5; j_gene: TRBJ2-2; abundance: NA; d_gene: NA; CDR3aa: CASGWSPGELFF; CDR3nt: TGTGCCAGTGGCTGGAGTCCCGGGGAGCTGTTTTTT
v_gene: TRBV10-3; j_gene: TRBJ2-4; abundance: once; d_gene: NA; CDR3aa: CAISEAGVAKNIQYF; CDR3nt: TGTGCCATCAGTGAAGCAGGGGTTGCCAAAAACATTCAGTACTTC
v_gene: TRBV29-1; j_gene: TRBJ1-3; abundance: NA; d_gene: NA; CDR3aa: CSVDAGGNTIYF; CDR3nt: TGCAGCGTTGATGCCGGTGGAAACACCATATATTTT
v_gene: TRBV28; j_gene: TRBJ1-1; abundance: NA; d_gene: TRBD1; CDR3aa: CASSLTGRQGLSTEAFF; CDR3nt: TGTGCCAGCAGCCTAACGGGGAGACAGGGGCTCTCCACTGAAGCTTTCTTT
v_gene: TRBV5-1; j_gene: TRBJ2-3; abundance: NA; d_gene: NA; CDR3aa: CASSLALGTDTQYF; CDR3nt: TGCGCCAGCAGCTTGGCCCTAGGCACAGATACGCAGTATTTT
v_gene: TRBV12-3/TRBV12-4; j_gene: TRBJ1-2; abundance: NA; d_gene: NA; CDR3aa: CASSLRSGYTF; CDR3nt: TGTGCCAGCAGTTTGAGGAGTGGCTACACCTTC